One sample yielded the 27 T cell receptor beta chains listed below, sequenced in a study of early T cells in non-severe SARS-CoV-2 infection. TCRdb reprocessed the 5' RACE reads via MiXCR and lists one record per CDR3 protein. The table shows about 30,000 distinct CDR3 sequences, with less than 7.5% occurring only once. The sequenced sample was whole blood. The receptors derive from an adult who was a healthcare worker with PCR-confirmed SARS-CoV-2 infection or an uninfected control (not recorded which).

At least ten counts were recorded for this clonotype. This chain connects TRBV4-1 to TRBJ2-1, with 7 bases aligning to TRBD2. This CDR3 has 15 amino acids. Unmatched junction bases numbered 3, after V lost 0 bases and J lost 4 bases. Germline V gene data show CDR1 as MGHRA and CDR2 as YSYEKL. The CDR3 protein is CASSQDMGGYNEQFF. In DNA form, the CDR3 reads TGCGCCAGCAGCCAAGATATGGGGGGGTACAATGAGCAGTTCTTC.

The sample holds many counts of this clonotype. This chain connects TRBV12-3 or TRBV12-4 to TRBJ1-5, with 7 positions matching TRBD1. The CDR3 spans 17 residues. Losses at the gene ends were 6 bases for V and 5 bases for J; bases not matched to a gene: 16. This CDR3 reads CASSPLRRGYRDQPQHF. For the CDR3, the DNA is TGTGCCAGCAGCCCCCTCCGCAGGGGGTACAGGGATCAGCCCCAGCATTTT.

The rearrangement links TRBV7-9 to TRBJ2-7, with a weak D call TRBD2 (5 bases). Germline-derived CDR1 and CDR2 are SEHNR and FQNEAQ (reference sequence). The length of the CDR3 is 15 residues. Trimming removed 5 bases at V and 5 bases at J, with 19 bases between. The CDR3 nucleotides are TGTGCCAGCAGCCCAAAGACCCCCTACGGGAACGAGCAGTACTTC. Protein: CASSPKTPYGNEQYF.

This clonotype was counted ten times or more. V usage is TRBV12-3 or TRBV12-4 and J usage is TRBJ1-5; TRBD1 matches at 8 bases. Unmatched junction bases numbered 5, after V lost 5 bases and J lost 2 bases. The CDR3 loop spans 15 amino acids. The CDR3 DNA reads as TGTGCCAGCAGTCTTACAGGGGGAGGCAATCAGCCCCAGCATTTT. Residues: CASSLTGGGNQPQHF.

In its sample, this clonotype was seen many times. The chain has TRBV12-3 or TRBV12-4 and TRBJ2-5; 8 nucleotides align to TRBD1. The J segment lost 4 bases and the V segment lost 3 bases, leaving 13 bases of the junction unmatched. The CDR3 covers 17 residues. CDR3 region: CASSLTLRPTGVETQYF. CDR3 DNA sequence: TGTGCCAGCAGTTTGACCCTGAGACCGACAGGGGTAGAGACCCAGTACTTC.

This clonotype has only a few counts. The chain recombines TRBV10-3 with TRBJ2-1; 8 bases are a match to TRBD2. J lost 2 bases, V lost 4 bases, and 1 base had no gene match. CDR1 ENHRY and CDR2 SYGVKD come from the germline V gene. CDR3 length: 14 amino acids. CDR3 coding DNA: TGTGCCATCAGTGCGGGGGGGGCCTACAATGAGCAGTTCTTC. This codes for CAISAGGAYNEQFF.

A word on this clonotype: Mismatch with germline at one junction end may stem from a read error. The chain links TRBV10-3 to TRBJ1-5, with D possibly being TRBD1 (5 bases). The CDR3 loop spans 14 amino acids. Germline assignment: CDR1 ENHRY and CDR2 SYGVKD. The CDR3 protein is CAIGPEGSNQPRHF. For the CDR3, the DNA is TGTGCCATCGGGCCAGAGGGGAGCAATCAGCCCCGGCATTTT.

This clonotype was recorded at least ten times. The chain couples TRBV7-8 to TRBJ2-1; D ambiguous. The CDR3 totals 11 residues. V was trimmed by 4 bases and J by 5 bases, leaving 3 bases between them. Germline-derived CDR1 and CDR2 are SGHVS and FQNEAQ. The CDR3 DNA follows: TGTGCCAGCAGCTCGAACAATGAGCAGTTCTTC. Its translation: CASSSNNEQFF.

In its sample, this clonotype was seen many times. This likely comes from a read error, as the CDR3 has no conserved phenylalanine or tryptophan at its end. It is unclear where the CDR3 begins or ends on the DNA, so no DNA is shown, and the CDR3 is as TCRdb lists it. The V gene is TRBV20-1, the J gene TRBJ2-3; the table names TRBD2, a call not compared with the DNA. 12 amino acids form the CDR3, both terminal residues included. Germline lookup yields CDR1 DFQATT and CDR2 SNEGSKA (reference sequence). CDR3 in amino acids: CSARLLAGEFLL.

In this sample, this clonotype turned up many times. V and J are TRBV27 and TRBJ2-5; the D gene is possibly TRBD1 (6 bases). Germline CDR1 reads MNHEY; CDR2 reads SMNVEV (reference sequence). V was clipped by 2 bases and J by 2 bases, with 9 bases between them. CDR3 length: 14 residues. The CDR3 region is CASSLRGWQETQYF. The DNA for the CDR3 is TGTGCCAGCAGTTTAAGGGGGTGGCAAGAGACCCAGTACTTC.

The chain recombines TRBV2 with TRBJ2-6, with 9 bases aligning to TRBD1. V shed 6 bases and J 2 bases; nucleotides not matched to a gene: 2. The germline V gene has CDR1 SNHLY and CDR2 FYNNEI. CDR3 length: 15 residues. Here the CDR3 DNA reads TGTGCCAGCAGATGGGACAGGGCTGGGGCCAACGTCCTGACTTTC. Translation: CASRWDRAGANVLTF. The full variable domain, its missing parts supplied by reference TRBV2 and TRBJ2-6, is EPEVTQTPSHQVTQMGQEVILRCVPISNHLYFYWYRQILGQKVEFLVSFYNNEISEKSEIFDDQFSVERPDGSNFTLKIRSTKLEDSAMYFCASRWDRAGANVLTFGAGSRLTVL.

The chain employs TRBV29-1 and TRBJ2-3, with a weak D call TRBD1 (6 bases). Trimming shortened V by 5 bases and J by 8 bases, and 17 bases separated the two germline ends. The germline V gene has CDR1 SQVTM and CDR2 ANQGSEA. The CDR3 length is 13 residues. The CDR3 nucleotides read TGCAGCGTTCGGACAGTCGGTGTCGGTACGCAGTATTTT. It translates to CSVRTVGVGTQYF.

This clonotype was observed many times. The chain combines TRBV29-1 with TRBJ2-5, with a possible D match to TRBD1 (5 bases). The CDR3 is 12 amino acids. Germline values: CDR1 SQVTM, CDR2 ANQGSEA. V lost 0 bases to trimming and J lost 9 bases, with 11 bases between them. The CDR3: CSVEDFRVAQYF. The DNA of the CDR3 is TGCAGCGTTGAAGATTTCAGGGTGGCCCAGTACTTC.

The rearrangement uses TRBV25-1 and TRBJ2-5, with D unresolved. V was pared by 4 bases and J by 2 bases, with 5 bases between. CDR3 size: 12 residues. Germline CDR1 is MGHDK and CDR2 is SYGVNS. This CDR3 reads CASSVRQETQYF. The CDR3 bases are TGTGCCAGCAGTGTTAGGCAAGAGACCCAGTACTTC.

There are many counts of this clonotype. The chain has TRBV20-1 and TRBJ1-2; TRBD1 might be the D (6 bases). The ends were cut back, 5 bases at V and 4 bases at J, with 14 bases in the middle. The CDR3 length is 13 residues. Germline loops: CDR1 DFQATT, CDR2 SNEGSKA (reference sequence). The CDR3 DNA reads TGCAGTGCTTCCAGGGGACTGACCTATGGCTACACCTTC. It translates to CSASRGLTYGYTF.

Ten or more counts support this clonotype. The genes are TRBV7-3 and TRBJ2-3; TRBD2 agrees at 7 bases. The trim removed 2 bases at V and 1 base at J, leaving 0 bases unmatched. Germline V gives CDR1 SGHTA, CDR2 FQGTGA. This CDR3 comprises 14 residues. The CDR3 reads CASSLAGGTDTQYF. The CDR3 DNA follows: TGTGCCAGCAGCTTAGCGGGGGGCACAGATACGCAGTATTTT. Looking up the rest from reference TRBV7-3 and TRBJ2-3 gives the full variable domain: GAGVSQTPSNKVTEKGKYVELRCDPISGHTALYWYRQSLGQGPEFLIYFQGTGAADDSGLPNDRFFAVRPEGSVSTLKIQRTERGDSAVYLCASSLAGGTDTQYFGPGTRLTVL.

In its sample, this clonotype was seen a few times. This sequence joins TRBV29-1 and TRBJ2-1; 13 nucleotides line up with TRBD2. Losses at the gene ends were 0 bases for V and 8 bases for J; bases not matched to a gene: 4. Per germline, CDR1 SQVTM and CDR2 ANQGSEA. CDR3 size: 15 residues. The DNA for the CDR3 is TGCAGCGTTGAAGATGGGACTAGCGGGGTGTATGAGCAGTTCTTC. As protein: CSVEDGTSGVYEQFF.

In this sample, this clonotype turned up many times. The chain is built from TRBV28 and TRBJ1-1; D not resolved. V was trimmed by 6 bases and J by 0 bases, leaving 2 bases between them. This CDR3 region has 11 residues. Germline V lookup: CDR1 MDHEN, CDR2 SYDVKM. The CDR3 region is CASRVNTEAFF. CDR3 nucleotides: TGTGCCAGCAGGGTGAACACTGAAGCTTTCTTT. Looking up the rest from reference TRBV28 and TRBJ1-1 gives the full variable domain: DVKVTQSSRYLVKRTGEKVFLECVQDMDHENMFWYRQDPGLGLRLIYFSYDVKMKEKGDIPEGYSVSREKKERFSLILESASTNQTSMYLCASRVNTEAFFGQGTRLTVV.

This clonotype was detected ten times or more. This chain uses TRBV12-3 or TRBV12-4 with TRBJ2-5; TRBD2 agrees at 7 bases. The CDR3 extends over 15 amino acids. Unmatched junction bases numbered 9, after V lost 6 bases and J lost 2 bases. The CDR3 DNA follows: TGTGCCAGCAGGCTACTAGCGCGGGGACAAGAGACCCAGTACTTC. Translated, it gives CASRLLARGQETQYF.

Many counts were recorded for this clonotype. The V call is TRBV18, the J call TRBJ1-4, with D possibly matching TRBD1 (6 bases). This CDR3 contains 15 residues. Germline CDR1 reads KGHSH; CDR2 reads LQKENI. Between the trimmed V and J ends, which lost 3 bases and 10 bases, there was a span of 18 bases. CDR3 sequence reads: CASSPSDSPTRKLFF. The CDR3 nucleotides read TGTGCCAGCTCACCGTCGGACAGTCCGACACGAAAACTGTTTTTT.

This clonotype is categorized as medium-sized (0.01 to 0.1%). The V and J genes are TRBV7-2 and TRBJ2-7; D not resolved. Germline lookup yields CDR1 SGHTA and CDR2 FQGNSA. The germline V and J ends were trimmed by 8 bases and 0 bases, with 17 bases remaining between them. The CDR3 has 15 amino acids. The CDR3 is CASATAAQISYEQYF. In DNA form, the CDR3 reads TGTGCCAGCGCTACAGCCGCTCAGATCTCCTACGAGCAGTACTTC.

This clonotype has more than one count but fewer than ten. The gene calls are TRBV5-1 and TRBJ2-2; D remains unclear. Germline V lookup: CDR1 SGHRS, CDR2 YFSETQ. Between the trimmed V and J ends, which lost 2 bases and 6 bases, there was a span of 8 bases. The CDR3 consists of 13 residues. The CDR3 region has the DNA TGCGCCAGCAGCTTTACCCTTCCCGGGGAGCTGTTTTTT. Translation gives CASSFTLPGELFF.

This clonotype was recorded at least ten times. The chain links TRBV28 to TRBJ1-5; D is perhaps TRBD1 (5 bases). Germline-derived CDR1 and CDR2 are MDHEN and SYDVKM. This CDR3 region has 15 residues. Trimming pared 5 bases from V and 1 base from J, leaving 12 bases between. CDR3 region: CASSLGVGSNQPQHF. The CDR3 DNA reads as TGTGCCAGCAGTCTAGGGGTTGGGAGCAATCAGCCCCAGCATTTT.

This clonotype was observed many times. CDR3 residues: CATESHGYTF. The DNA of the CDR3 is TGTGCCACCGAGTCGCACGGCTACACCTTC. The chain uses TRBV19 and TRBJ1-2, with no clear D. V lost 10 bases and J 8 bases, leaving 11 bases between the germline ends. The CDR3 spans 10 residues. CDR1 and CDR2 from the germline V gene are LNHDA and SQIVND (reference sequence). The full variable domain, in which reference TRBV19 and TRBJ1-2 provide the parts outside the CDR3, is DGGITQSPKYLFRKEGQNVTLSCEQNLNHDAMYWYRQDPGQGLRLIYYSQIVNDFQKGDIAEGYSVSREKKESFPLTVTSAQKNPTAFYLCATESHGYTFGSGTRLTVV.

V gene TRBV27 combines with J gene TRBJ2-7; the match to TRBD1 covers 7 bases. V dropped 2 bases and J dropped 2; count of bases not matched to a gene: 3. The CDR3 loop spans 14 amino acids. CDR1 is MNHEY, CDR2 SMNVEV, per germline (reference sequence). The CDR3: CASSLRQGAYEQYF. The CDR3, as DNA: TGTGCCAGCAGTTTACGTCAGGGGGCCTACGAGCAGTACTTC.

The chain employs TRBV19 and TRBJ1-5; 7 positions agree with TRBD1. V shed 4 bases and J 1 base; nucleotides not matched to a gene: 10. The CDR3 totals 17 residues. Germline V gene data show CDR1 as LNHDA and CDR2 as SQIVND (reference sequence). The CDR3: CASSKLQGGMSNQPQHF. In DNA, the CDR3 is TGTGCCAGTAGTAAGCTTCAGGGGGGAATGAGCAATCAGCCCCAGCATTTT.

This clonotype was counted between two and nine times. The rearrangement links TRBV29-1 to TRBJ2-7; D tentatively fits TRBD1 or TRBD2 (6 bases each). This CDR3 has 13 residues. CDR1 and CDR2 (germline): SQVTM, ANQGSEA. V was clipped by 5 bases and J by 6 bases, with 17 bases between them. The CDR3, as DNA: TGCAGCGTTAGGAGGGGGACCCTACGCGAGCAGTACTTC. This translates into CSVRRGTLREQYF.